Listed here are 32 T cell receptor beta chains from one sample, sequenced in a study of molecular identifiers for immune sequencing clone quantification (dated by TCRdb to the late 2010s). Libraries came from PCR. Sequencer: NextSeq 500. TCRdb handled the public reads itself, with Q25 trimming in fastp and clone calling in MiXCR, and kept productive beta chains. CDR3 protein duplicates are merged, each entry listing the most common genes and DNA. Present in this sample are roughly 300,000 distinct CDR3 sequences, roughly 24% of which were seen just once. The biggest ten clones account for 0.74% of the sample. The sample consisted of naive CD8+ T cells from blood, with Jurkat cell RNA spiked in. The cell subset or site label of this sample denotes: FACS-sorted CD8+CD4-CCR7+CD45RA+ naive T cells. Receptor source: a human donor in good health. Some libraries in this study had Jurkat cell RNA spiked in.

In regard to this clonotype: A read error is possible here, since a much larger clone lies one base away. The chain couples TRBV24-1 to TRBJ2-2, with no clear D. The CDR3 sequence is 15 residues long. In germline, CDR1 is KGHDR, CDR2 SFDVKD. Deletions cut 5 bases from V and 3 bases from J, with 12 bases between. The CDR3 bases are TGTGCCACCAGTGGTTACGAGACGGACACCGGGGAGCTGTTTTTT. Its translation is CATSGYETDTGELFF.

On this clonotype: This may be a read error, as it is one base from a much larger clone. This chain links TRBV2 with TRBJ1-1; 7 positions match TRBD1. The ends lost 5 bases at V and 0 bases at J; junction bases unmatched: 6. This CDR3 region has 15 residues. The germline CDR1 and CDR2 sequences are SNHLY and FYNNEI. CDR3 loop: CASSKGGGLNTEAFF. Here the CDR3 DNA reads TGTGCCAGCAGTAAAGGAGGGGGCTTGAACACTGAAGCTTTCTTT.

As regards this clonotype: A read error may account for a junction end that differs from germline. The chain uses TRBV27 and TRBJ2-7; D not resolved. Germline values: CDR1 MNHEY, CDR2 SMNVEV (reference sequence). The CDR3 spans 14 residues. The CDR3 coding sequence is TGTGCCAGCAGTTTGTGGGGTTCGTCCTACGAGCTGTACTTC. Protein product: CASSLWGSSYELYF.

CDR3 sequence reads: CASSFVLAVAEQYF. CDR3 DNA sequence: TGTGCCAGCAGTTTCGTCCTAGCGGTGGCCGAGCAGTACTTC. J is TRBJ2-7 and V is TRBV28; 7 bases fit TRBD2. This CDR3 has 14 amino acids. The J segment lost 6 bases and the V segment lost 3 bases, leaving 8 bases of the junction unmatched. Germline V gives CDR1 MDHEN, CDR2 SYDVKM.

Points on this clonotype: At one boundary the junction diverges from the germline segment, which might be a read error. J is TRBJ1-5 and V is TRBV6-4; D not certain. The length of the CDR3 is 14 residues. Germline V gene lookup returns CDR1 MRHNA and CDR2 SNTAGT. This chain's CDR3 is CASGETDGDQPQHF. CDR3 coding DNA: TGTGCCAGCGGTGAGACGGACGGGGATCAGCCCCAGCATTTT.

This clonotype occurred many times. The rearrangement joins TRBV5-1 to TRBJ1-1, with unresolved D. Germline V gives CDR1 SGHRS, CDR2 YFSETQ. Trimming stripped 0 bases from V and 3 bases from J, with 18 bases between. This CDR3 is built from 17 residues. CDR3 in amino acids: CASSLEVHLAGDTEAFF. The CDR3 nucleotides are TGCGCCAGCAGCTTGGAGGTACACCTGGCGGGTGACACTGAAGCTTTCTTT.

This clonotype was detected a few times. The chain carries TRBV13 and TRBJ1-1, with 10 bases fitting TRBD1. Trimming cost V 4 bases and J 4 bases; bases outside gene matches: 9. This CDR3 is built from 16 residues. From germline, CDR1 is PRHDT and CDR2 FYEKMQ (reference sequence). This CDR3 is CASSSPRDRGSTEAFF. The CDR3 coding sequence is TGTGCCAGCAGCTCCCCCCGGGACAGGGGATCCACTGAAGCTTTCTTT.

A single count supports this clonotype. This chain joins TRBV4-3 and TRBJ1-1; no definite D call. The CDR3 length is 18 residues. Trimming shortened V by 0 bases and J by 0 bases, and 17 bases separated the two germline ends. The germline V gene encodes CDR1 LGHNA and CDR2 YSLEER. CDR3 sequence reads: CASSQERGHPSMNTEAFF. CDR3 DNA: TGCGCCAGCAGCCAAGAACGCGGCCATCCTTCCATGAACACTGAAGCTTTCTTT.

A remark on this clonotype: A much larger clone lies one base from this, so it may be a read error. The chain combines TRBV5-1 with TRBJ2-3; 11 positions match TRBD1. Germline V CDR1 and CDR2: SGHRS, YFSETQ. The CDR3 covers 15 residues. Written as DNA, the CDR3 is TGCGCCAGCAGCTCAGGGACAGGGGGATCAGATACGCGGTATTTT. Protein sequence: CASSSGTGGSDTRYF.

As concerns this clonotype: The junction and the germline gene differ at one end; a read error may be behind it. V is TRBV5-1 and J is TRBJ2-4; 8 bases agree with TRBD1. Germline values: CDR1 SGHRS, CDR2 YFSETQ. The CDR3 runs to 20 residues. The CDR3 region has the DNA TGCGCCAGCGGCTTATTTGGGGACAGGACCTATAACCTAGCCAAAAACATTCAGTACTTC. Its translation: CASGLFGDRTYNLAKNIQYF.

In its sample, this clonotype was seen a few times. The chain carries TRBV10-3 and TRBJ2-7; the D gene is possibly TRBD1 (6 bases). The CDR3 length is 12 residues. V shed 4 bases and J shed 3 bases, with 7 bases lying between them. In germline, CDR1 is ENHRY, CDR2 SYGVKD. The chain's CDR3 is CAISATGYEQYF. In DNA, the CDR3 is TGTGCCATCAGTGCGACAGGCTACGAGCAGTACTTC.

This chain uses TRBV20-1 with TRBJ2-2; 10 bases align to TRBD2. The CDR3 runs to 16 residues. Germline trimming cut 3 bases from V and 3 bases from J; bases unmatched to any gene: 7. Germline CDR1 and CDR2: DFQATT and SNEGSKA (reference sequence). CDR3 coding DNA: TGCAGTGCTAGGATAGCGGGAGGTCCCTACACCGGGGAGCTGTTTTTT. Residues: CSARIAGGPYTGELFF.

The V gene is TRBV11-2, the J gene TRBJ1-2; 7 bases agree with TRBD1. Trimming removed 4 bases from V and 7 bases from J; junction bases left unmatched: 21. Looked up from germline, CDR1 is SGHAT and CDR2 is FQNNGV. The CDR3 covers 18 residues. CDR3 loop: CASSSGEWARRGIPGYTF. The DNA of the CDR3 is TGTGCCAGCAGCTCCGGGGAGTGGGCTCGCAGGGGGATCCCTGGCTACACCTTC. Variable domain in full (rest from reference TRBV11-2 and TRBJ1-2): EAGVAQSPRYKIIEKRQSVAFWCNPISGHATLYWYQQILGQGPKLLIQFQNNGVVDDSQLPKDRFSAERLKGVDSTLKIQPAKLEDSAVYLCASSSGEWARRGIPGYTFGSGTRLTVV.

The sample holds a few counts of this clonotype. The rearrangement uses TRBV20-1 and TRBJ1-4; 7 bases match TRBD1. The germline CDR1 and CDR2 sequences are DFQATT and SNEGSKA (reference sequence). The CDR3 is made up of 15 amino acids. V gave up 0 bases and J gave up 6 bases; unmatched junction bases: 7. The DNA for the CDR3 is TGCAGTGCTAGAGATCACAGGGGTGCGGATGAAAAACTGTTTTTT. It encodes CSARDHRGADEKLFF.

The chain combines TRBV27 with TRBJ2-7; D is possibly TRBD1 (6 bases). This CDR3 is 15 amino acids long. Deletions cut 2 bases from V and 2 bases from J, with 13 bases between. In germline, CDR1 is MNHEY, CDR2 SMNVEV (reference sequence). The CDR3 DNA sequence: TGTGCCAGCAGTTTACGTGGACAGATAACCTACGAGCAGTACTTC. This gives the protein CASSLRGQITYEQYF.

Points on this clonotype: At one of its ends the junction is not consistent with the germline gene, which may arise from a read error. The rearrangement uses TRBV19 and TRBJ2-4; 10 bases agree with TRBD1. The CDR3 is 15 amino acids. Per the germline V gene, CDR1 is LNHDA and CDR2 is SQIVND (reference sequence). The CDR3 region has the DNA TGTGCCAGTAGTATAGGACAGGGGGCGAATAACATTCTGTACTTC. Translated: CASSIGQGANNILYF.

The chain links TRBV25-1 to TRBJ2-3; a possible D gene is TRBD1 (6 bases). Deletions cut 0 bases from V and 3 bases from J, with 16 bases between. The CDR3 sequence is 17 residues long. Germline V gives CDR1 MGHDK, CDR2 SYGVNS. The CDR3, as DNA: TGTGCCAGCAGTGAATATGGGACAACTACGTGGACAGATACGCAGTATTTT. Encoded protein: CASSEYGTTTWTDTQYF.

This clonotype has only one observation. Given a much more abundant clone one base away, this may be a read error. This rearrangement joins TRBV9 to TRBJ2-5, with D uncertain. The length of the CDR3 is 15 residues. From germline, CDR1 is SGDLS and CDR2 YYNGEE. V gave up 4 bases and J gave up 2 bases, with 15 bases separating them. This CDR3 reads CASSPLVSPQETQYF. CDR3 nucleotides: TGTGCCAGCAGCCCCCTAGTTAGCCCACAAGAGACCCAGTACTTC.

The chain carries TRBV7-9 and TRBJ2-5; 8 nucleotides align to TRBD1. The germline CDR1 and CDR2 sequences are SEHNR and FQNEAQ (reference sequence). The CDR3 covers 13 residues. The V gene end was trimmed by 6 bases and the J gene end by 4 bases; junction bases not matched to a gene: 4. The DNA for the CDR3 is TGTGCCAGCAGAACGACAGGGGCAGAGACCCAGTACTTC. Protein: CASRTTGAETQYF.

This chain links TRBV27 with TRBJ2-7; perhaps TRBD2 as D (6 bases). The CDR3 has 14 residues. V dropped 2 bases and J dropped 6 bases, with 14 bases sitting between them. The germline CDR1 and CDR2 sequences are MNHEY and SMNVEV (reference sequence). The chain's CDR3 is CASSLGGSLIEQYF. The CDR3 DNA reads as TGTGCCAGCAGTTTAGGGGGGTCCCTGATCGAGCAGTACTTC.

This clonotype was observed a handful of times. This chain links TRBV27 with TRBJ2-7, with D unresolved. Trimming removed 0 bases at V and 3 bases at J, with 6 bases between. Per the germline V gene, CDR1 is MNHEY and CDR2 is SMNVEV (reference sequence). There are 13 residues in the CDR3. CDR3 in amino acids: CASSLSAGYEQYF. The CDR3, as DNA: TGTGCCAGCAGTTTATCGGCAGGCTACGAGCAGTACTTC.

V and J are TRBV2 and TRBJ2-7; 7 bases map to TRBD2. Losses at the gene ends were 5 bases for V and 2 bases for J; bases not matched to a gene: 6. Germline V gives CDR1 SNHLY, CDR2 FYNNEI. The CDR3 is 14 residues long. DNA of the CDR3: TGTGCCAGCAGTCGACTAGCCTACCCCTACGAGCAGTACTTC. This translates into CASSRLAYPYEQYF.

This clonotype was observed many times. The CDR3 DNA is TGTGCCAGCAGCCCCACAGGGTCCAATGAGCAGTTCTTC. It encodes CASSPTGSNEQFF. The V call is TRBV7-3, the J call TRBJ2-1; maybe TRBD1 (6 bases). This CDR3 region has 13 residues. The germline gives CDR1 SGHTA, CDR2 FQGTGA. Deletions cut 5 bases from V and 6 bases from J, with 11 bases between.

About this clonotype itself: The junction does not match germline at one end; this may be a read error. The J gene is TRBJ1-3, the V gene TRBV12-3 or TRBV12-4; 7 bases match TRBD1. CDR3 length: 16 residues. Written as DNA, the CDR3 is TGTGCCAGCAGCTTCCCGACAGGGAGCTCTGGAAACACCATACATTTT. Protein sequence: CASSFPTGSSGNTIHF.

The table lists this clonotype with a few counts. The chain joins TRBV4-1 to TRBJ2-2; 11 bases map to TRBD1. Germline CDR1 reads MGHRA; CDR2 reads YSYEKL. The CDR3 totals 15 residues. With 5 bases clipped from V and 6 bases from J, the junction kept 5 bases outside the gene matches. The CDR3 coding sequence is TGCGCCAGCAGCAAGGGACAGGGGGTTGCCGGGGAGCTGTTTTTT. The encoded protein is CASSKGQGVAGELFF.

As to this clonotype: This may come from a read error, since a much larger clone is one base off. The chain has TRBV2 and TRBJ2-5; a possible D gene is TRBD2 (5 bases). Per the germline V gene, CDR1 is SNHLY and CDR2 is FYNNEI. Deletions cut 11 bases from V and 6 bases from J, with 19 bases between. CDR3 length: 13 amino acids. The DNA for the CDR3 is TGTGCCGGCACCCGGGCCCCGGGGAAGACCCAGTACTTC. It specifies CAGTRAPGKTQYF.

In this sample, this clonotype turned up a few times. The J gene is TRBJ2-7, the V gene TRBV5-4, with 8 bases matching TRBD1. There are 15 residues in the CDR3. Per the germline V gene, CDR1 is SGHNT and CDR2 is YYREEE (reference sequence). V trimming: 4 bases; J trimming: 1 base; junction bases outside the gene matches: 7. The CDR3 region has the DNA TGTGCCAGCAGCGCCGGGACAGGAGCTTCCTACGAGCAGTACTTC. This codes for CASSAGTGASYEQYF.

Of note for this clonotype: This may come from a read error, since a much larger clone is one base off. The rearrangement links TRBV13 to TRBJ2-2, with D perhaps matching TRBD1 or TRBD2 (6 bases each). The CDR3 loop spans 15 amino acids. From germline, CDR1 is PRHDT and CDR2 FYEKMQ (reference sequence). Written as DNA, the CDR3 is TGTGCCAGCCGAGGAGGGGGTACGAACACCGGGGAGCTGATTTTT. Protein sequence: CASRGGGTNTGELIF.

J is TRBJ2-5 and V is TRBV27; D is possibly TRBD1 or TRBD2 (5 bases each). Germline CDR1 MNHEY, CDR2 SMNVEV (reference sequence). The V end lost 4 bases, the J end lost 2 bases, and 8 bases lay between the germline ends. This CDR3 is built from 13 residues. CDR3 DNA sequence: TGTGCCAGCAGTTCTTGGGGGCAAGAGACCCAGTACTTC. Translated: CASSSWGQETQYF.

V gene TRBV4-1 combines with J gene TRBJ1-4; D remains unclear. Germline assignment: CDR1 MGHRA and CDR2 YSYEKL. Between the trimmed V and J ends, which lost 4 bases and 8 bases, there was a span of 17 bases. The CDR3 loop spans 15 amino acids. CDR3 in amino acids: CASSPNLGSGEKLFF. As DNA, the CDR3 is TGCGCCAGCAGCCCCAATTTGGGCAGCGGGGAAAAACTGTTTTTT.

Remarks on this clonotype: It may be a read error: a sequence one base away is much more abundant. V is TRBV7-9 and J is TRBJ2-7; D may be TRBD1 or TRBD2 (5 bases each). V lost 4 bases and J lost 4, with 20 bases in between. CDR1 is SEHNR, CDR2 FQNEAQ, per germline (reference sequence). The CDR3 length is 16 residues. CDR3 sequence (DNA): TGTGCCAGCAGCTCCAGCAGGGCGCCCGCGGGTTACGAGCAGTACTTC. Encoded protein: CASSSSRAPAGYEQYF.

This clonotype was found many times. V is TRBV7-9 and J is TRBJ1-1; no definite D call. Trimming left V 2 bases short and J 4 bases short, with 8 bases between. Germline CDR1 is SEHNR and CDR2 is FQNEAQ (reference sequence). CDR3 size: 13 residues. CDR3 loop: CASSLPEGTEAFF. The CDR3 DNA sequence: TGTGCCAGCAGCTTACCCGAGGGCACTGAAGCTTTCTTT.